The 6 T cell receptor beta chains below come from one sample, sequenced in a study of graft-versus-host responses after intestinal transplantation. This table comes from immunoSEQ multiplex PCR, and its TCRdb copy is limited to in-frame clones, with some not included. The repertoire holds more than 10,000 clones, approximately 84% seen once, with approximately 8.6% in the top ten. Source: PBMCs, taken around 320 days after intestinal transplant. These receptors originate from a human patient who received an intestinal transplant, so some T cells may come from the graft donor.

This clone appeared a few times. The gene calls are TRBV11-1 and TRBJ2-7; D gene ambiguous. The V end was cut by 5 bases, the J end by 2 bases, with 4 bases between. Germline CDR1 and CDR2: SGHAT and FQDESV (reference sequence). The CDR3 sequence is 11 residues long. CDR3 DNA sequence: TGTGCCAGCAGCCGCGCCTACGAGCAGTACTTC. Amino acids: CASSRAYEQYF.

The CDR3 DNA sequence: TGTGCCAGCAGGGGGACACCGGACTATGGCTACACCTTC. Protein sequence: CASRGTPDYGYTF. The chain has TRBV28 and TRBJ1-2; D may be TRBD1 (6 bases). The germline V gene encodes CDR1 MDHEN and CDR2 SYDVKM. Trimming removed 6 bases at V and 3 bases at J, with 11 bases between. This CDR3 is 13 amino acids long.

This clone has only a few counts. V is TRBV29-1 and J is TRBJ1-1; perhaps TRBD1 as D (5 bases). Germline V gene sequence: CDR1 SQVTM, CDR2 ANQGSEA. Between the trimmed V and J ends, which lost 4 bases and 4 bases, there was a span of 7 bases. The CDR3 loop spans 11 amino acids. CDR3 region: CSVVTVTEAFF. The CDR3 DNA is TGCAGCGTTGTGACAGTCACTGAAGCTTTCTTT. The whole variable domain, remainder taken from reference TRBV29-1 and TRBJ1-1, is SAVISQKPSRDICQRGTSLTIQCQVDSQVTMMFWYRQQPGQSLTLIATANQGSEATYESGFVIDKFPISRPNLTFSTLTVSNMSPEDSSIYLCSVVTVTEAFFGQGTRLTVV.

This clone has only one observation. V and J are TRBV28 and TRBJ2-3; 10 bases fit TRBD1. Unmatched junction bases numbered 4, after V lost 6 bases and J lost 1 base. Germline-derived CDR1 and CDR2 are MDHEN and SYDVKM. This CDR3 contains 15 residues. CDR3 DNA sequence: TGTGCCAGCAGCACCGGGACAGGGGGCACAGATACGCAGTATTTT. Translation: CASSTGTGGTDTQYF.

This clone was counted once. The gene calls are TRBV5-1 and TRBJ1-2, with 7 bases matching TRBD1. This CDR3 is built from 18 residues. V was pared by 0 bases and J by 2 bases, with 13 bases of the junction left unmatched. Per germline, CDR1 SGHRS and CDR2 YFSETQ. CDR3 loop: CASSLGLGQSSANYGYTF. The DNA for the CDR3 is TGCGCCAGCAGCTTGGGCCTGGGACAGTCGAGTGCAAACTATGGCTACACCTTC.

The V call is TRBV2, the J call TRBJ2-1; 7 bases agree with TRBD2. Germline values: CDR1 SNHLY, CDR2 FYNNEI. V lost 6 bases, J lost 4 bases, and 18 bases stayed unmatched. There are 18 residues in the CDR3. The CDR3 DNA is TGTGCCAGCAGCTATGAAGTTAACTATGAGGGAGGGTACAATGAGCAGTTCTTC. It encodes CASSYEVNYEGGYNEQFF.